These 2 T cell receptor beta chains originate from one sample sequenced in a study of T cells in Graves' hyperthyroidism and ophthalmopathy. Amplified TCR beta CDR3 regions came from RNA transcripts. Initially, a first-round RT-PCR of the TCR CDR3 employed the HTBI primer set. TCRdb independently ran MiXCR on the multiplex PCR reads; one entry per CDR3 protein. This table has around 500,000 distinct CDR3 sequences, about 20% appearing once. Source material: blood. These receptors all come from a woman in her 70s with Graves' ophthalmopathy.

The chain combines TRBV7-6 with TRBJ1-1; D gene uncertain. CDR3 length: 14 amino acids. Germline assignment: CDR1 SGHVS and CDR2 FNYEAQ. The V and J ends lost 1 base and 4 bases respectively, with 10 bases between them. The CDR3 DNA reads as TGTGCCAGCAGCTTAGGGGAGGGAACCACTGAAGCTTTCTTT. This encodes CASSLGEGTTEAFF.

This clonotype was recorded at least ten times. The chain recombines TRBV11-3 with TRBJ2-7; no firm D call. CDR1 is SGHNT, CDR2 YENEEA, per germline. The CDR3 loop spans 15 amino acids. V gave up 4 bases and J gave up 0 bases, with 13 bases separating them. The CDR3 sequence is CASSSLTHNSYEQYF. The CDR3 DNA follows: TGTGCCAGCAGCTCTTTAACCCACAACTCCTACGAGCAGTACTTC.